Presented here are 21 T cell receptor beta chains from one specimen sequenced in a study of T cells in Graves' hyperthyroidism and ophthalmopathy. Authors of the study amplified TCR beta CDR3 regions from RNA transcripts. In the first-round RT-PCR of the TCR CDR3, the HTBI primer set was used. MiXCR, run by TCRdb on the multiplex PCR reads, gives a single entry per CDR3 protein. This sample has about 640,000 distinct CDR3 sequences, with less than 25% found just once. Input material: blood. The origin of the receptors is a young man with Graves' ophthalmopathy.

The CDR3 DNA reads as TGTGCCAGCAGCTTAGAATCCACTAGCGGATACAATGAGCAGTTCTTC. Translated: CASSLESTSGYNEQFF. The rearrangement links TRBV7-3 to TRBJ2-1; 8 bases map to TRBD2. CDR1 and CDR2 (germline): SGHTA, FQGTGA. The CDR3 contains 16 residues. Trimming removed 2 bases from V and 4 bases from J; junction bases left unmatched: 7.

This clonotype occurred a few times. The chain has TRBV7-8 and TRBJ1-2; D is uncertain. Germline CDR1 reads SGHVS; CDR2 reads FQNEAQ. The CDR3 runs to 16 residues. Trimming removed 5 bases at V and 7 bases at J, with 23 bases between. In nucleotides, the CDR3 is TGTGCCAGCAGCCTTACCCGACCGGAATCCCACCCTGGCTACACCTTC. Its protein product is CASSLTRPESHPGYTF.

In this sample, this clonotype turned up many times. CDR3 nucleotides: TGTGCCAGCAGCTTTAACGACAGGGGAACTGAAGCTTTCTTT. Translated: CASSFNDRGTEAFF. This chain connects TRBV11-1 to TRBJ1-1, with TRBD1 matching 8 bases. The CDR3 loop spans 14 amino acids. V shed 3 bases and J 5 bases; nucleotides not matched to a gene: 5. Germline loops: CDR1 SGHAT, CDR2 FQDESV (reference sequence).

This clonotype was observed a few times. This chain uses TRBV5-1 with TRBJ2-2; D not certain. This CDR3 is 12 amino acids long. From germline, CDR1 is SGHRS and CDR2 YFSETQ. Between the trimmed V and J ends, which lost 5 bases and 9 bases, there was a span of 11 bases. The CDR3 sequence is CASSPARRELFF. The CDR3 bases are TGCGCCAGCAGTCCGGCCCGGAGGGAGCTGTTTTTT. Together with reference TRBV5-1 and TRBJ2-2, the CDR3 gives the full variable domain: KAGVTQTPRYLIKTRGQQVTLSCSPISGHRSVSWYQQTPGQGLQFLFEYFSETQRNKGNFPGRFSGRQFSNSRSEMNVSTLELGDSALYLCASSPARRELFFGEGSRLTVL.

This clonotype was detected a few times. A much larger clone is a single base away; this may be a read error. The rearrangement uses TRBV6-1 and TRBJ2-3; 9 bases fit TRBD2. The CDR3 is 15 residues long. V dropped 7 bases and J dropped 0; count of bases not matched to a gene: 5. Germline assignment: CDR1 MNHNS and CDR2 SASEGT. The CDR3 sequence: CASTLTSGSTDTQYF. DNA for the CDR3: TGTGCCAGCACCTTGACTAGCGGTAGCACAGATACGCAGTATTTT.

The J gene is TRBJ1-6, the V gene TRBV20-1, with no clear D. There are 16 residues in the CDR3. Germline V gene data show CDR1 as DFQATT and CDR2 as SNEGSKA (reference sequence). The V gene lost 0 bases and the J gene lost 4 bases, with 13 bases spanning the gap. Here the CDR3 reads CSAREPRAPYNSPLHF. The DNA of the CDR3 is TGCAGTGCTAGAGAGCCTCGGGCCCCTTATAATTCACCCCTCCACTTT.

The rearrangement links TRBV20-1 to TRBJ2-5; maybe TRBD1 (7 bases). Deletions cut 3 bases from V and 7 bases from J, with 21 bases between. The CDR3 is made up of 15 amino acids. Germline V gives CDR1 DFQATT, CDR2 SNEGSKA (reference sequence). CDR3 loop: CSASQRQGGSVTQYF. As DNA, the CDR3 is TGCAGTGCTAGCCAACGACAGGGAGGTAGCGTGACCCAGTACTTC.

This clonotype was counted ten times or more. The V call is TRBV27, the J call TRBJ2-5; weak D call: TRBD1 (6 bases). The CDR3 totals 14 residues. From germline, CDR1 is MNHEY and CDR2 SMNVEV (reference sequence). V gave up 3 bases and J gave up 7 bases, with 15 bases separating them. The CDR3 region is CASSLAGAARTQYF. The CDR3 coding sequence is TGTGCCAGCAGTTTGGCAGGGGCGGCGAGGACCCAGTACTTC.

The gene calls are TRBV4-1 and TRBJ2-7, with 14 bases lining up with TRBD2. Germline V gives CDR1 MGHRA, CDR2 YSYEKL. Losses at the gene ends were 3 bases for V and 4 bases for J; bases not matched to a gene: 2. This CDR3 has 15 residues. DNA for the CDR3: TGCGCCAGCAGCCAGTGGACTAGCGGGAGGTACGAGCAGTACTTC. This encodes CASSQWTSGRYEQYF.

This clonotype has a handful of counts. This chain uses TRBV5-8 with TRBJ1-4, with a possible D match to TRBD1 (6 bases). V lost 1 base and J lost 8, with 12 bases in between. CDR1 is SGHTS, CDR2 YDEGEE, per germline. This CDR3 region has 14 residues. CDR3: CASSLNRDGEKLFF. The CDR3 DNA sequence: TGTGCCAGCAGCTTGAACAGGGACGGAGAAAAACTGTTTTTT.

This clonotype was seen a few times. DNA for the CDR3: TGTGCCAGCAGTTTTAATTACGGGGACCTTAGGGGGCTGTATTTT. Protein: CASSFNYGDLRGLYF. The rearrangement joins TRBV12-3 or TRBV12-4 to TRBJ2-3; TRBD1 matches at 7 bases. J was trimmed by 14 bases and V by 3 bases; bases with no gene match: 17. The CDR3 is 15 amino acids.

The table lists this clonotype with a few counts. This rearrangement joins TRBV30 to TRBJ2-1, with D perhaps TRBD2 (5 bases). V was trimmed by 0 bases and J by 9 bases, leaving 12 bases between them. The germline V gene has CDR1 GTSNPN and CDR2 SVGIG (reference sequence). This CDR3 contains 13 residues. In nucleotides, the CDR3 is TGTGCCTGGAGTGTACAAAGGGAGCGTGAGCAGTTCTTC. Translation gives CAWSVQREREQFF.

This rearrangement joins TRBV29-1 to TRBJ1-2; no clear D. This CDR3 is built from 10 residues. Trimming pared 6 bases from V and 2 bases from J, leaving 4 bases between. Per the germline V gene, CDR1 is SQVTM and CDR2 is ANQGSEA. Written as DNA, the CDR3 is TGCAGCGTCCTGAACTATGGCTACACCTTC. Translated, it gives CSVLNYGYTF. Full variable domain (outside the CDR3, taken from reference TRBV29-1 and TRBJ1-2): SAVISQKPSRDICQRGTSLTIQCQVDSQVTMMFWYRQQPGQSLTLIATANQGSEATYESGFVIDKFPISRPNLTFSTLTVSNMSPEDSSIYLCSVLNYGYTFGSGTRLTVV.

This clonotype has only a few counts. The chain joins TRBV2 to TRBJ2-1; 13 bases align to TRBD2. V lost 2 bases, J lost 10 bases, and 5 bases stayed unmatched. This CDR3 has 15 residues. The germline V gene encodes CDR1 SNHLY and CDR2 FYNNEI. The CDR3 spells CASSEIGLAGEEQFF. The CDR3 bases are TGTGCCAGCAGTGAAATTGGACTAGCGGGAGAAGAGCAGTTCTTC.

This clonotype was counted a few times. This chain connects TRBV5-1 to TRBJ2-2, with TRBD2 identical over 8 bases. The germline V gene encodes CDR1 SGHRS and CDR2 YFSETQ. Trimming took 4 bases from V and 8 from J; bases not matched to a gene: 7. The CDR3 covers 14 residues. The CDR3 here is CASSAPGTRGELFF. CDR3 sequence (DNA): TGCGCCAGCAGCGCCCCCGGGACTAGGGGGGAGCTGTTTTTT.

This clonotype was counted a few times. This chain joins TRBV11-2 and TRBJ2-4; perhaps D is TRBD1 or TRBD2 (6 bases each). Between the trimmed V and J ends, which lost 0 bases and 2 bases, there was a span of 20 bases. The CDR3 has 19 amino acids. Germline V CDR1 and CDR2: SGHAT, FQNNGV. CDR3 loop: CASSLEGLGGTPTKNIQYF. The CDR3 bases are TGTGCCAGCAGCTTAGAGGGTTTGGGGGGCACCCCGACCAAAAACATTCAGTACTTC.

This clonotype came up many times. The V call is TRBV2, the J call TRBJ1-5, with TRBD1 as a possible D gene (6 bases). The CDR3 is 13 residues long. Trimming shortened V by 3 bases and J by 9 bases, and 12 bases separated the two germline ends. Germline V gene sequence: CDR1 SNHLY, CDR2 FYNNEI. CDR3: CASSDPGVRPQHF. The CDR3 nucleotides are TGTGCCAGCAGTGATCCAGGGGTGAGGCCCCAGCATTTT.

In its sample, this clonotype was seen a few times. The rearrangement joins TRBV16 to TRBJ2-7; D is uncertain. The V gene lost 0 bases and the J gene lost 4 bases, with 10 bases spanning the gap. This CDR3 region has 14 residues. From germline, CDR1 is KGHSY and CDR2 FQNENV. The CDR3 nucleotides are TGTGCCAGCAGCCAATCGGCCAGGCGGTACGAGCAGTACTTC. As protein: CASSQSARRYEQYF.

This rearrangement joins TRBV15 to TRBJ2-7; TRBD1 matches 8 bases. Germline CDR1 is LNHNV and CDR2 is YYDKDF (reference sequence). The V and J ends lost 5 bases and 0 bases, in that order; junction bases with no gene match: 9. The CDR3 has 16 amino acids. CDR3 DNA sequence: TGTGCCACCAGCGTTGGGGCAGGGGGCGCCTCCTACGAGCAGTACTTC. Translation gives CATSVGAGGASYEQYF.

The chain recombines TRBV7-9 with TRBJ2-1; no reliable D call. This CDR3 region has 14 residues. The V gene's germline CDR1 is SEHNR and CDR2 FQNEAQ (reference sequence). V gave up 3 bases and J gave up 5 bases, with 11 bases separating them. The CDR3 DNA reads as TGTGCCAGCAGCTTCCGGAACAGTCACAATGAGCAGTTCTTC. It yields the protein CASSFRNSHNEQFF.

There are many counts of this clonotype. The chain recombines TRBV28 with TRBJ1-3, with D hard to call. Between the trimmed V and J ends, which lost 2 bases and 0 bases, there was a span of 8 bases. Germline CDR1 MDHEN, CDR2 SYDVKM. This CDR3 contains 15 residues. CDR3 sequence (DNA): TGTGCCAGCAGTTTAGGAGGGCACTCTGGAAACACCATATATTTT. This encodes CASSLGGHSGNTIYF. Full variable domain (outside the CDR3, taken from reference TRBV28 and TRBJ1-3): DVKVTQSSRYLVKRTGEKVFLECVQDMDHENMFWYRQDPGLGLRLIYFSYDVKMKEKGDIPEGYSVSREKKERFSLILESASTNQTSMYLCASSLGGHSGNTIYFGEGSWLTVV.